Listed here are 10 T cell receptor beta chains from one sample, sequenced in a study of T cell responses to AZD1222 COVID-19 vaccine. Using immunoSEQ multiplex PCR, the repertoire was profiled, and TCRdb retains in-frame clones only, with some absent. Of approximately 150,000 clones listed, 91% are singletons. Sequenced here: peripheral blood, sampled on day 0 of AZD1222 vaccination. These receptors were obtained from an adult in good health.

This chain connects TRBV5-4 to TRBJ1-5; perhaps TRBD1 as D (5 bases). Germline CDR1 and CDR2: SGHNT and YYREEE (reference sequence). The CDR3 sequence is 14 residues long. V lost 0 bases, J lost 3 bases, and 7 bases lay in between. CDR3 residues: CASSLAGNNQPQHF. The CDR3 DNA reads TGTGCCAGCAGCTTGGCAGGGAACAATCAGCCCCAGCATTTT.

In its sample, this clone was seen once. The CDR3 DNA is TGTGCCAGCAGCGTAGGAGGGGGGAATTCACCCCTCCACTTT. Its translation is CASSVGGGNSPLHF. This chain links TRBV9 with TRBJ1-6; tentatively, D is TRBD1 (6 bases). The CDR3 runs 14 residues. CDR1 is SGDLS, CDR2 YYNGEE, per germline. V was clipped by 0 bases and J by 7 bases, with 8 bases between them.

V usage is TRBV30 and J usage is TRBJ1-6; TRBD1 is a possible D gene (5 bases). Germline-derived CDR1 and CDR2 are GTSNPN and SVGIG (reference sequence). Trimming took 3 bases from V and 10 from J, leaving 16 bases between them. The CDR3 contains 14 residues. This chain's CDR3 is CAWSLGGVGSPLHF. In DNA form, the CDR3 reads TGTGCCTGGAGCCTCGGGGGGGTAGGGTCACCCCTCCACTTT.

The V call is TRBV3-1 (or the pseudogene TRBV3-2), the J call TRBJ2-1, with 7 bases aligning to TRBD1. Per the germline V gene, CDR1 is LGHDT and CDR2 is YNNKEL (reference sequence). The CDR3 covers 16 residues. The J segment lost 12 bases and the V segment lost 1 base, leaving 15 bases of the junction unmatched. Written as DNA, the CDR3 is TGTGCCAGCAGCCAAGTAGGGGGCCCCTTTCAAAGCGGGCAGTTCTTC. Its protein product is CASSQVGGPFQSGQFF.

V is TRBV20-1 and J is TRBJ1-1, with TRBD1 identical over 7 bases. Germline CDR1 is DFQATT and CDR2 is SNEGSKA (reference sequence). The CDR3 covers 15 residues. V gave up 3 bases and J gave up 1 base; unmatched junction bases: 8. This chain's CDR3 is CSASIAGQRNTEAFF. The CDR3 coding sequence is TGCAGTGCTAGTATCGCGGGACAGAGGAACACTGAAGCTTTCTTT.

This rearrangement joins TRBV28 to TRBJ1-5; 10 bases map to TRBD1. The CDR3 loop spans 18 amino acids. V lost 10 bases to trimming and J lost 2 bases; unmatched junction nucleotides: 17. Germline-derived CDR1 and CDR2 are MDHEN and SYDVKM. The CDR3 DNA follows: TGTGCCACCACCGAAGCGGACAGGGGGGTTTTTGGCAATCAGCCCCAGCATTTT. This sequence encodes CATTEADRGVFGNQPQHF. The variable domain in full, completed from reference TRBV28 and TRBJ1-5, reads DVKVTQSSRYLVKRTGEKVFLECVQDMDHENMFWYRQDPGLGLRLIYFSYDVKMKEKGDIPEGYSVSREKKERFSLILESASTNQTSMYLCATTEADRGVFGNQPQHFGDGTRLSIL.

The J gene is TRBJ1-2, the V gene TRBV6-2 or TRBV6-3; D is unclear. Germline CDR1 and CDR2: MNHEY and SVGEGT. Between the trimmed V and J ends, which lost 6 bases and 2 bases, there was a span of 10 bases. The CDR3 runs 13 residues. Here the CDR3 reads CASSLISNYGYTF. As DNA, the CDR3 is TGTGCCAGCAGCCTCATCTCCAACTATGGCTACACCTTC.

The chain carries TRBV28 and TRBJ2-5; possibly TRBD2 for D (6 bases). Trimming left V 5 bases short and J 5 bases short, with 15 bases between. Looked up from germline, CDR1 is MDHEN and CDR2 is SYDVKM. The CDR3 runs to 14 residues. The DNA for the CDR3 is TGTGCCAGCAGTCCCCTTGGGGGGAGGGAGACCCAGTACTTC. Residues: CASSPLGGRETQYF.

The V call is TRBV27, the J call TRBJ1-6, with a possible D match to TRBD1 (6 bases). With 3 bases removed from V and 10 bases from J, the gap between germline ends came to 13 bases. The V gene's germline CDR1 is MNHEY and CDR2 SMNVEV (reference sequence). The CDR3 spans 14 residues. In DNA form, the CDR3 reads TGTGCCAGCAGTTTCCAACAGGGCGGATCACCCCTCCACTTT. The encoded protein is CASSFQQGGSPLHF.

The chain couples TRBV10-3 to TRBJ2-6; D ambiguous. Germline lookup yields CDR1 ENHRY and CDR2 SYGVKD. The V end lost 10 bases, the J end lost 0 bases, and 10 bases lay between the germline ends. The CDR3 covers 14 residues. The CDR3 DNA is TGTGCCAGCTCCCCGAGCTCTGGGGCCAACGTCCTGACTTTC. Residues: CASSPSSGANVLTF.